These T cell receptor beta chains were read from a single sample in a study of cytomegalovirus exposure and HLA in healthy donors. TCRdb's copy holds only in-frame clones and misses some; the assay was immunoSEQ multiplex PCR. The sample contains about 130,000 clones, roughly 80% of which appear only once. Sequencing used PBMCs. All receptors derive from a man aged 25-45 years in good health and CMV-seropositive. CDR3s include the opening cysteine and the closing phenylalanine or tryptophan. The order of the fields is V gene, clone size, J gene, D gene, CDR3 DNA, CDR3 protein. D genes are given only for firm matches. A row's size may be missing; if present it is once, few, many or a size class.

TRBV13	-	TRBJ2-7	TRBD1	TGTGCCAGCAGCCGGGGGACAGGGTCGCTTGTATACGAGCAGTACTTC	CASSRGTGSLVYEQYF
TRBV23-1	-	TRBJ2-1	TRBD1	TGCGCCAGCAGTCACCCTAGGGGACAGGGGGCGAACAATGAGCAGTTCTTC	CASSHPRGQGANNEQFF
TRBV18	-	TRBJ2-7	TRBD1	TGTGCCAGCTCACCTGGGACACAGGGGGCGAGGGGAGGCGAGCAGTACTTC	CASSPGTQGARGGEQYF
TRBV4-1	-	TRBJ2-7	-	TGCGCCAGCAGCCCATATTTACAGGGTGACGAGCAGTACTTC	CASSPYLQGDEQYF
TRBV5-1	-	TRBJ1-2	TRBD1	TGCGCCAGCAGCTTGCAGGGGGGAGCGGGCGGTGGCTACACCTTC	CASSLQGGAGGGYTF
TRBV7-2	-	TRBJ2-3	TRBD1	TGTGCCAGCAGTTTGGGGGACAGCCCTTTATTTGATACGCAGTATTTT	CASSLGDSPLFDTQYF
TRBV6-1	-	TRBJ2-7	-	TGTGCCAGCAGTGTCAACTACGAGCAGTACTTC	CASSVNYEQYF
TRBV25-1	-	TRBJ2-1	-	TGTGCCAGCAGTCCAGCGGCAGGGGCCCGCAGCTCCTACAATGAGCAGTTCTTC	CASSPAAGARSSYNEQFF
TRBV6-1	once	TRBJ1-3	TRBD1	TGTGCCAGCAGTGCCCGGGACAGGAGAAGCTCTGGAAACACCATATATTTT	CASSARDRRSSGNTIYF
TRBV28	-	TRBJ2-1	-	TGTGCCATCGGCCCATCGACCGGTCGGGATGAGCAGTTCTTC	CAIGPSTGRDEQFF
TRBV2	-	TRBJ2-5	-	TGTGCCAGCAGTGTGTTACGGGGAAAAGAGACCCAGTACTTC	CASSVLRGKETQYF
TRBV19	-	TRBJ1-2	TRBD1	TGTGCCAGTAGCGGGGAGACAGGGGTTAACTATGGCTACACCTTC	CASSGETGVNYGYTF
TRBV29-1	-	TRBJ1-1	-	TGCAGCGTAGGTACAGGGATCATGAACACTGAAGCTTTCTTT	CSVGTGIMNTEAFF
TRBV30	-	TRBJ2-3	-	TGTGCCTGGAGTGTCCTGGGGCCGGGCACAGATACGCAGTATTTT	CAWSVLGPGTDTQYF
TRBV6-1	-	TRBJ2-1	-	TGTGCCAGCAGTGAAATAGGACTCTACAATGAGCAGTTCTTC	CASSEIGLYNEQFF
TRBV19	-	TRBJ2-1	TRBD2	TGTGCCAGTAGTCCGAGCGGGGGGCTTTCCTACAATGAGCAGTTCTTC	CASSPSGGLSYNEQFF
TRBV5-1	-	TRBJ2-1	-	TGCGCCAGCAGCCTTATTTCCCCCTCCTACAATGAGCAGTTCTTC	CASSLISPSYNEQFF
TRBV5-1	-	TRBJ1-1	TRBD1	TGCGCCAGCAGCTTGGCCTACAGGGGGCGGAACACTGAAGCTTTCTTT	CASSLAYRGRNTEAFF
TRBV10-1	-	TRBJ1-3	-	TGCGCCAGCAGTGCGCACCGGGATCTTGGAAACACCATATATTTT	CASSAHRDLGNTIYF
TRBV12-5	-	TRBJ2-4	TRBD1	TGTGCTAGTGCCGGGTCACCCGGGACAGGGACAGGAGCCAAAAACATTCAGTACTTC	CASAGSPGTGTGAKNIQYF
TRBV6-5	-	TRBJ1-5	-	TGTGCCAGCAGTTACTCGGGATCCTCAGGGCAGCCCCAGCATTTT	CASSYSGSSGQPQHF
TRBV6-1	-	TRBJ2-7	-	TGTGCCAGCAGTGAACTAGGTCCACTCTACGAGCAGTACTTC	CASSELGPLYEQYF
TRBV6-1	-	TRBJ2-6	-	TGTGCCAGCACCCCAGGGTTGGAAGGGGCCAACGTCCTGACTTTC	CASTPGLEGANVLTF
TRBV7-6	-	TRBJ2-1	TRBD2	TGTGCCAGCAGCTTACCCACCGGGGGGGAGCAGTTCTTC	CASSLPTGGEQFF
TRBV5-1	-	TRBJ2-7	-	TGCGCCAGCAGCTCCAATCCAGGGTCCGTGGTCTACGAGCAGTACTTC	CASSSNPGSVVYEQYF
TRBV25-1	-	TRBJ2-7	-	TGTGCCAGCAGTGACTATAGCCTATTCTACGAGCAGTACTTC	CASSDYSLFYEQYF
TRBV6-1	once	TRBJ1-5	-	TGTGCCAGCAGTAGGGGCATGGGCAATCAGCCCCAGCATTTT	CASSRGMGNQPQHF
TRBV7-3	-	TRBJ1-1	TRBD1	TGTGCCAGCAAGGGACAGCCGAACACTGAAGCTTTCTTT	CASKGQPNTEAFF
TRBV5-1	-	TRBJ1-2	TRBD1	TGCGCCAGCAGCTTGGATGGACAGGGGGCTCGGGGCTACACCTTC	CASSLDGQGARGYTF
TRBV14	-	TRBJ2-3	TRBD2	TGTGCCAGCAGCCAAGTTCCCCCGGTAGCGGGGAGACCAGATACGCAGTATTTT	CASSQVPPVAGRPDTQYF
TRBV6-5	-	TRBJ2-2	TRBD2	TGTGCCAGCAGCCCCTTGCGGGGGGTAACCGGGGAGCTGTTTTTT	CASSPLRGVTGELFF
TRBV4-1	-	TRBJ2-7	-	TGCGCCAGCAGCCAAGATCCCCAGGCCAACTACGAGCAGTACTTC	CASSQDPQANYEQYF
TRBV7-9	-	TRBJ1-5	-	TGTGCCAGCAGCCCCCTGCTCCGAGCGGGACAGCCCCAGCATTTT	CASSPLLRAGQPQHF
TRBV6-5	-	TRBJ1-1	-	TGTGCCAGCAGACAGACAGCTATGAACACTGAAGCTTTCTTT	CASRQTAMNTEAFF
TRBV11-3	-	TRBJ1-2	-	TGTGCCAGCAGCACGACCTCCCAAGGGAAGGTTTCAGCGGAAGGAGGCGCCTACACCTTC	CASSTTSQGKVSAEGGAYTF
TRBV13	-	TRBJ1-2	TRBD1	TGTGCCAGCAGCTCCGGACAGGCCAACTATGGCTACACCTTC	CASSSGQANYGYTF
TRBV5-1	-	TRBJ1-6	-	TGCGCCAGCAGCTTGGATGGGGGCTGGAATTCACCCCTCCACTTT	CASSLDGGWNSPLHF
TRBV11-2	-	TRBJ1-1	-	TGTGCCAGCAGCTTATCACGGATCCCAGGTGGTGAAGCTTTCTTT	CASSLSRIPGGEAFF
TRBV9	-	TRBJ2-2	-	TGTGCCAGCACCTCCCCGGGAACCGGGGAGCTGTTTTTT	CASTSPGTGELFF
TRBV18	-	TRBJ1-1	-	TGTGCCAGCTCGCTTAACACCCCCACTGAAGCTTTCTTT	CASSLNTPTEAFF
TRBV5-1	few	TRBJ2-5	TRBD2	TGCGCCAGCAGCTTGGGAGGGACTAGCGGGAATCAAGAGACCCAGTACTTC	CASSLGGTSGNQETQYF
TRBV7-9	-	TRBJ1-6	TRBD1	TGTGCCAGCAGTCTTAACCCGGGACAGCGTAATTCACCCCTCCACTTT	CASSLNPGQRNSPLHF
TRBV25-1	-	TRBJ2-7	TRBD1	TGTGCCAGCAGTGCTAAGAGAGACCGCCGGGACAGAACTTACGAGCAGTACTTC	CASSAKRDRRDRTYEQYF
TRBV6-6	few	TRBJ2-7	TRBD2	TGTGCCAGCAGCACTAGCGGGGGATCCTACGAGCAGTACTTC	CASSTSGGSYEQYF
TRBV19	-	TRBJ1-1	-	TGTGCCAGTAGCCCACGGGGAGGGGAGAACACTGAAGCTTTCTTT	CASSPRGGENTEAFF
TRBV27	few	TRBJ1-6	-	TGTGCCAGCATGGGGGGTTATAATTCACCCCTCCACTTT	CASMGGYNSPLHF
TRBV27	-	TRBJ2-3	-	TGTGCCAGCAGTAGGGGACTCCCCGGGTCAGATACGCAGTATTTT	CASSRGLPGSDTQYF
TRBV10-3	-	TRBJ2-7	TRBD1	TGTGCCAGCCAAGGAACCGGGACAGTCAACGAGCAGTACTTC	CASQGTGTVNEQYF
TRBV2	-	TRBJ2-5	-	TGTGCCAGCAGAGGAGGGATAGCGCAGGACGTGAAGACCCAGTACTTC	CASRGGIAQDVKTQYF
TRBV6-5	-	TRBJ1-2	TRBD1	TGTGCCAGCAGAGGCAGGGGGCTGGATGGCTACACCTTC	CASRGRGLDGYTF
TRBV15	-	TRBJ2-2	-	TGTGCCGTCCGGCAGGGGCGGACCGGGGAGCTGTTTTTT	CAVRQGRTGELFF
TRBV7-6	once	TRBJ2-5	-	TGTGCCAGCAGCTTAGGACTATCCCACGGGGAGACCCAGTACTTC	CASSLGLSHGETQYF